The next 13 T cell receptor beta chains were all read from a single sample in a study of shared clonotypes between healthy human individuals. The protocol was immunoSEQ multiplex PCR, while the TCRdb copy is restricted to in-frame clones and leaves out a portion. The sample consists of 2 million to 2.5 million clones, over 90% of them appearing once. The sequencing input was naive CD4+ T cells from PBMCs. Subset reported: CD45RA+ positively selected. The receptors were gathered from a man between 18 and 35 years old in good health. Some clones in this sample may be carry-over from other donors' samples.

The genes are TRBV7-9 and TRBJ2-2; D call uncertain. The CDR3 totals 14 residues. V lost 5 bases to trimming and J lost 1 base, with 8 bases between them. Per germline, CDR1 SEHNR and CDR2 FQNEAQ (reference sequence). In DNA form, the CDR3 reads TGTGCCAGCAGCCGCTATCAGAACACCGGGGAGCTGTTTTTT. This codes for CASSRYQNTGELFF.

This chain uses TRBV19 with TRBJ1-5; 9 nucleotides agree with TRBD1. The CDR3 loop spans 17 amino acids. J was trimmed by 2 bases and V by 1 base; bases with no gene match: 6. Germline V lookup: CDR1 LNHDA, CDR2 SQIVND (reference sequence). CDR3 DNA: TGTGCCAGTAGTATAGTGGGACAGGGAGGAGGCAATCAGCCCCAGCATTTT. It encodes CASSIVGQGGGNQPQHF.

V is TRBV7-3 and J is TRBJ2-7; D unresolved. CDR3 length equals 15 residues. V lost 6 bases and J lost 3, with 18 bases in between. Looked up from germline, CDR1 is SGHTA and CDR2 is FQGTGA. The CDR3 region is CASSPSAAPIYEQYF. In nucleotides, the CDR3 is TGTGCCAGCAGTCCGTCGGCAGCACCCATCTACGAGCAGTACTTC.

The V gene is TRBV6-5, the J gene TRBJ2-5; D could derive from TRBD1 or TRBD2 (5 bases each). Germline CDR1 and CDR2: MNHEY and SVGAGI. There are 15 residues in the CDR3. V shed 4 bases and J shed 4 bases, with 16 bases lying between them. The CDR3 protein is CASSLSGASRETQYF. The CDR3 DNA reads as TGTGCCAGCAGTTTATCTGGGGCTAGCAGAGAGACCCAGTACTTC.

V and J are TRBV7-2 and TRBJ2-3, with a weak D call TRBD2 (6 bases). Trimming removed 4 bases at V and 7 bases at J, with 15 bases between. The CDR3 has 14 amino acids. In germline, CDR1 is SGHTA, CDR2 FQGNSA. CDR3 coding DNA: TGTGCCAGCAGCTCGGGGGATTCCGTTAATACGCAGTATTTT. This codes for CASSSGDSVNTQYF.

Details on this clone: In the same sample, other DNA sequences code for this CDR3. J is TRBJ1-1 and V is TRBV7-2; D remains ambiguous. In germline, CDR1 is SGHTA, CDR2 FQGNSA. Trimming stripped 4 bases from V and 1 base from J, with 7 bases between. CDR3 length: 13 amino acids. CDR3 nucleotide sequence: TGTGCCAGCAGCTATTTGCAGAACACTGAAGCTTTCTTT. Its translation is CASSYLQNTEAFF.

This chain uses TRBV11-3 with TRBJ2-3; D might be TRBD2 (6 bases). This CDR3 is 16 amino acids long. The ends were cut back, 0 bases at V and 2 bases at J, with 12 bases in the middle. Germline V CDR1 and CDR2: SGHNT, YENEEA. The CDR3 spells CASSLEAGSYTDTQYF. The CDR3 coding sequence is TGTGCCAGCAGCTTAGAGGCCGGGAGTTACACAGATACGCAGTATTTT.

CDR3 sequence: CASITGELFF. CDR3 coding DNA: TGTGCCAGCATCACCGGGGAGCTGTTTTTT. V gene TRBV2 combines with J gene TRBJ2-2; D gene uncertain. The V end was cut by 7 bases, the J end by 4 bases, with 1 base between. The CDR3 contains 10 residues. Germline assignment: CDR1 SNHLY and CDR2 FYNNEI. Filled out from reference TRBV2 and TRBJ2-2, the complete variable domain reads EPEVTQTPSHQVTQMGQEVILRCVPISNHLYFYWYRQILGQKVEFLVSFYNNEISEKSEIFDDQFSVERPDGSNFTLKIRSTKLEDSAMYFCASITGELFFGEGSRLTVL.

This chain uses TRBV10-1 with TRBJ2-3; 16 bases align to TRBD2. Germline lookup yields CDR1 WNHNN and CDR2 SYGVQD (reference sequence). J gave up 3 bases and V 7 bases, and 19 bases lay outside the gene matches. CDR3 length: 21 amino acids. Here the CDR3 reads CASTACYGTSGRESRTDTQYF. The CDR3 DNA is TGCGCCAGCACAGCATGTTACGGGACTAGCGGGAGGGAAAGTAGGACAGATACGCAGTATTTT.

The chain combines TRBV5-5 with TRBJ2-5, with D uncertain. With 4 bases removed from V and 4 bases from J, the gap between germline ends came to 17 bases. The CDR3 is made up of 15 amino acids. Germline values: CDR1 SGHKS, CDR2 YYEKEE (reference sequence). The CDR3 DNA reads TGTGCCAGCAGCCCCATGCTAGGGTGGAGAGAGACCCAGTACTTC. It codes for CASSPMLGWRETQYF.

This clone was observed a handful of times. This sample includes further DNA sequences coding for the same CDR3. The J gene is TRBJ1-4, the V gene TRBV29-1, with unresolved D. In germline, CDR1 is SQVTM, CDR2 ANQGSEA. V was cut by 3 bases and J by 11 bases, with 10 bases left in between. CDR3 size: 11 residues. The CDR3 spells CSVEGGGKLFF. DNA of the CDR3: TGCAGCGTTGAGGGAGGAGGGAAACTGTTTTTT. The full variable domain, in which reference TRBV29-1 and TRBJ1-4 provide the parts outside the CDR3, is SAVISQKPSRDICQRGTSLTIQCQVDSQVTMMFWYRQQPGQSLTLIATANQGSEATYESGFVIDKFPISRPNLTFSTLTVSNMSPEDSSIYLCSVEGGGKLFFGSGTQLSVL.

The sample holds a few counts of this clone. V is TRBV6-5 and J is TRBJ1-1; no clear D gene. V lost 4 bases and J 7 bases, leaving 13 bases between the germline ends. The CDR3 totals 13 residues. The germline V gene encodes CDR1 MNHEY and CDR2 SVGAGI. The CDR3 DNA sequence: TGTGCCAGCAGTTTGAGGGAATTTGGTGAAGCTTTCTTT. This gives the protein CASSLREFGEAFF.

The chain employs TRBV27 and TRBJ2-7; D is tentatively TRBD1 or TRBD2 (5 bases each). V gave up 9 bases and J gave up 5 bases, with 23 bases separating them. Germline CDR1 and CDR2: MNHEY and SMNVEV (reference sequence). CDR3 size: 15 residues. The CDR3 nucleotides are TGTGCCAGGGGGGTTCGTCCGAAGGGGAACGACGAGCAGTACTTC. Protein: CARGVRPKGNDEQYF.